Listed below are T cell receptor beta chains from one sample, sequenced in a study of T-cell reconstitution after alpha-beta-depleted transplantation in children. MiXCR, run by TCRdb on the PCR reads, gives a single entry per CDR3 protein. The data hold some 460,000 distinct CDR3 sequences, with 15% to 20% observed a single time. The sample consisted of PBMCs, mostly from graft donor cells, taken 360 days after TCRalphabeta/CD19-depleted stem cell transplant. The receptors were gathered from a boy in the first two years of life who had a stem cell transplant for Wiskott-Aldrich syndrome, so the T cells may come from the graft donor. The CDR3 runs from the conserved cysteine through the conserved F or W. The D gene is left open where the match is weak. The size of a clone is reported for some rows only, either as once, few or many, or as a class for expanded clones.

j_call v_call cdr3_length clone_size d_call cdr3_aa cdr3_nt
TRBJ2-2 TRBV13 15 - TRBD2 CASRLAGMNTGELFF TGTGCCAGCAGATTAGCGGGGATGAACACCGGGGAGCTGTTTTTT
TRBJ1-6 TRBV25-1 15 - - CATSPPGSFNSPLHF TGTGCCACCAGCCCCCCGGGAAGTTTTAATTCACCCCTCCACTTT
TRBJ2-2 TRBV6-1 13 many - CASSGTETGELFF TGTGCCAGCAGTGGCACGGAAACCGGGGAGCTGTTTTTT
TRBJ1-4 TRBV28 18 few - CASSLFGAATWENEKLFF TGTGCCAGCAGTTTATTCGGTGCAGCGACGTGGGAGAATGAAAAACTGTTTTTT
TRBJ2-7 TRBV20-1 15 - - CSARLMGTPSYEQYF TGCAGTGCTAGATTGATGGGGACACCATCCTACGAGCAGTACTTC
TRBJ1-2 TRBV19 13 - - CASSHLNTPGYTF TGTGCCAGTAGCCACCTGAATACCCCTGGCTACACCTTC
TRBJ2-7 TRBV5-1 14 few TRBD1 CASSFGTDTYEQYF TGCGCCAGCAGCTTCGGGACAGACACCTACGAGCAGTACTTC
TRBJ1-6 TRBV12-3/TRBV12-4 12 few TRBD1 CASSTGTAPLHF TGTGCCAGCAGTACTGGGACAGCACCCCTCCACTTT
TRBJ2-1 TRBV20-1 14 - - CSAIASAVYNEQFF TGCAGTGCTATAGCATCGGCCGTTTACAATGAGCAGTTCTTC
TRBJ1-1 TRBV12-3/TRBV12-4 16 - - CASSLSVRVVNTEAFF TGTGCCAGCAGTTTATCTGTCAGGGTTGTGAACACTGAAGCTTTCTTT
TRBJ1-6 TRBV5-5 13 - - CASSLTRASPLHF TGTGCCAGCAGCCTAACAAGGGCGTCACCCCTCCACTTT
TRBJ2-3 TRBV20-1 12 few - CSAPRLADTQYF TGCAGTGCTCCCAGACTAGCAGATACGCAGTATTTT
TRBJ1-1 TRBV12-3/TRBV12-4 13 - - CASSLKIMGEAFF TGTGCCAGCAGCCTGAAGATTATGGGTGAAGCTTTCTTT
TRBJ2-7 TRBV18 13 few TRBD2 CASSGLAFYEQYF TGTGCCAGCTCGGGACTAGCGTTCTACGAGCAGTACTTC
TRBJ2-3 TRBV28 19 few TRBD2 CASSLSGTSGGDYTDTQYF TGTGCCAGCAGCTTGTCCGGGACTAGCGGGGGGGATTACACAGATACGCAGTATTTT
TRBJ2-6 TRBV7-2 12 - TRBD1 CASSLDRRVLTF TGTGCCAGCAGTTTGGACAGGAGGGTCCTGACTTTC